This T cell receptor beta chain comes out of a study of blood T cell repertoires in COVID-19. Produced via immunoSEQ multiplex PCR; TCRdb's table is partial and in-frame only. This table holds tens of thousands of clones, approximately 90% found once. V shed 0 bases, J shed 8 bases, and the junction held 9 bases outside the gene matches. Germline values: CDR1 SGHRS, CDR2 YFSETQ. The CDR3 loop spans 17 amino acids. This receptor was taken from a human donor in a cohort sampled during active COVID-19. The material sequenced was peripheral blood. The chain uses TRBV5-1 and TRBJ2-3; 13 nucleotides align to TRBD2. The CDR3 region has the DNA TGCGCCAGCAGCTTGGAAGTGGGACTAGCGGGGAGGGTTACGCAGTATTTT. Translation: CASSLEVGLAGRVTQYF.